This passage covers 31 T cell receptor beta chains from one sample sequenced in a study of Tregs in tolerant kidney transplant recipients. Some clones are missing from TCRdb's copy, which holds only in-frame ones; the method was immunoSEQ multiplex PCR. The sample holds 3,800 or so clones, 80% to 90% seen once. The specimen was Tregs from blood, collected before the transplant. Every receptor here comes from a human donor who received a combined kidney and bone marrow transplant.

The V gene is TRBV5-1, the J gene TRBJ2-7; 9 nucleotides align to TRBD2. Looked up from germline, CDR1 is SGHRS and CDR2 is YFSETQ. Losses at the gene ends were 0 bases for V and 6 bases for J; bases not matched to a gene: 7. The CDR3 totals 15 residues. The CDR3 DNA follows: TGCGCCAGCAGCTTGGGGGTAGCGGGAGTTTTCGAGCAGTACTTC. This codes for CASSLGVAGVFEQYF.

The table lists this clone with a few counts. The chain joins TRBV5-1 to TRBJ1-5; the D is unclear. The CDR3 has 14 residues. Deletions cut 1 base from V and 5 bases from J, with 10 bases between. Germline lookup yields CDR1 SGHRS and CDR2 YFSETQ. CDR3 nucleotide sequence: TGCGCCAGCAGCTTGACCACGGGAGATCAGCCCCAGCATTTT. Its protein is CASSLTTGDQPQHF.

The gene calls are TRBV28 and TRBJ1-1; the match to TRBD1 covers 7 bases. V trimming: 2 bases; J trimming: 7 bases; junction bases outside the gene matches: 1. CDR1 is MDHEN, CDR2 SYDVKM, per germline. The CDR3 is made up of 12 amino acids. For the CDR3, the DNA is TGTGCCAGCAGTTTAGGACAGGTTGAAGCTTTCTTT. Amino acid sequence: CASSLGQVEAFF.

This chain uses TRBV30 with TRBJ2-7, with TRBD1 as a possible D gene (6 bases). The germline gives CDR1 GTSNPN, CDR2 SVGIG (reference sequence). This CDR3 is built from 13 residues. V shed 0 bases and J shed 3 bases, with 9 bases lying between them. CDR3 protein: CAWSVRTDYEQYF. The CDR3 DNA follows: TGTGCCTGGAGTGTAAGGACAGACTACGAGCAGTACTTC.

This clone came up a few times. V is TRBV7-3 and J is TRBJ2-7; a possible D gene is TRBD1 (6 bases). The CDR3 covers 14 residues. V lost 0 bases and J lost 2, with 8 bases in between. The germline gives CDR1 SGHTA, CDR2 FQGTGA. CDR3 loop: CASSLTWGPYEQYF. The DNA for the CDR3 is TGTGCCAGCAGCTTAACTTGGGGGCCCTACGAGCAGTACTTC.

The CDR3 coding sequence is TGTGCCTGGAGTAACAGAAATGAAAAACTGTTTTTT. It is translated as CAWSNRNEKLFF. The V call is TRBV30, the J call TRBJ1-4; unclear D gene. The germline CDR1 and CDR2 sequences are GTSNPN and SVGIG (reference sequence). The V end lost 2 bases, the J end lost 5 bases, and 6 bases lay between the germline ends. The CDR3 covers 12 residues. The full variable domain, rest sourced from reference TRBV30 and TRBJ1-4, is SQTIHQWPATLVQPVGSPLSLECTVEGTSNPNLYWYRQAAGRGLQLLFYSVGIGQISSEVPQNLSASRPQDRQFILSSKKLLLSDSGFYLCAWSNRNEKLFFGSGTQLSVL.

The chain combines TRBV28 with TRBJ2-7, with a tentative D call TRBD1 (5 bases). The germline V and J ends were trimmed by 5 bases and 3 bases, with 14 bases remaining between them. This CDR3 region has 14 residues. The germline CDR1 and CDR2 sequences are MDHEN and SYDVKM. CDR3 sequence: CASSPILDIYEQYF. The CDR3 nucleotides are TGTGCCAGCAGTCCAATCTTGGACATCTACGAGCAGTACTTC.

The chain is built from TRBV6-5 and TRBJ2-7; D gene unclear. This CDR3 has 14 amino acids. The germline gives CDR1 MNHEY, CDR2 SVGAGI. The ends were cut back, 6 bases at V and 1 base at J, with 13 bases in the middle. The CDR3 nucleotides are TGTGCCAGCAGAAGACTCCCTGGGTCCTACGAGCAGTACTTC. Residues: CASRRLPGSYEQYF.

CDR3 bases: TGTGCCAGCAGCGTAGCAGGCTCTACGGAGACCCAGTACTTC. Translation: CASSVAGSTETQYF. The rearrangement links TRBV9 to TRBJ2-5; D not certain. Trimming stripped 0 bases from V and 5 bases from J, with 11 bases between. There are 14 residues in the CDR3. Germline CDR1 and CDR2: SGDLS and YYNGEE.

J is TRBJ2-6 and V is TRBV19; D may be TRBD1 (6 bases). The V end was cut by 4 bases, the J end by 2 bases, with 6 bases between. CDR1 and CDR2 from the germline V gene are LNHDA and SQIVND (reference sequence). This CDR3 comprises 14 residues. As DNA, the CDR3 is TGTGCCAGTAGTAAGGGGGCTGGGGCCAACGTCCTGACTTTC. It specifies CASSKGAGANVLTF.

V usage is TRBV6-1 and J usage is TRBJ1-2; D is uncertain. The CDR3 length is 15 residues. Trimming removed 1 base from V and 4 bases from J, with 13 bases in between. Looked up from germline, CDR1 is MNHNS and CDR2 is SASEGT. The CDR3 DNA reads as TGTGCCAGCAGTGAAGTTGGGGAGAGAGGCTATGGCTACACCTTC. Its protein is CASSEVGERGYGYTF.

This chain uses TRBV30 with TRBJ1-2; 8 bases align to TRBD1. This CDR3 contains 11 residues. Germline-derived CDR1 and CDR2 are GTSNPN and SVGIG (reference sequence). V gave up 8 bases and J gave up 4 bases; unmatched junction bases: 3. CDR3 residues: CADRGSYGYTF. The CDR3 nucleotides are TGTGCCGACAGGGGATCCTATGGCTACACCTTC.

The chain combines TRBV5-4 with TRBJ2-2; 9 positions match TRBD2. Germline CDR1 is SGHNT and CDR2 is YYREEE (reference sequence). The CDR3 is 16 residues long. Germline trimming cut 1 base from V and 0 bases from J; bases unmatched to any gene: 1. Here the CDR3 reads CASSLSGRTNTGELFF. Written as DNA, the CDR3 is TGTGCCAGCAGCTTGAGCGGGAGGACGAACACCGGGGAGCTGTTTTTT. The complete variable domain, with remaining parts taken from reference TRBV5-4 and TRBJ2-2, reads ETGVTQSPTHLIKTRGQQVTLRCSSQSGHNTVSWYQQALGQGPQFIFQYYREEENGRGNFPPRFSGLQFPNYSSELNVNALELDDSALYLCASSLSGRTNTGELFFGEGSRLTVL.

The gene calls are TRBV15 and TRBJ2-7, with TRBD1 identical over 9 bases. CDR1 and CDR2 from the germline V gene are LNHNV and YYDKDF (reference sequence). V shed 0 bases and J 6 bases; nucleotides not matched to a gene: 0. CDR3 size: 13 residues. CDR3 loop: CATSRETGGEQYF. The DNA for the CDR3 is TGTGCCACCAGCAGAGAGACAGGGGGCGAGCAGTACTTC.

This chain joins TRBV10-3 and TRBJ2-7; TRBD2 matches 13 bases. Per germline, CDR1 ENHRY and CDR2 SYGVKD. The CDR3 contains 15 residues. V was pared by 3 bases and J by 4 bases, with 3 bases of the junction left unmatched. CDR3 nucleotides: TGTGCCATCAGTGACCGGACTAGCGGGAGTTACGAGCAGTACTTC. This codes for CAISDRTSGSYEQYF.

V gene TRBV7-6 combines with J gene TRBJ2-7; 14 nucleotides match TRBD2. The ends lost 5 bases at V and 6 bases at J; junction bases unmatched: 6. CDR3 length: 15 residues. CDR1 is SGHVS and CDR2 is FNYEAQ in the germline V gene. DNA for the CDR3: TGTGCCAGCAGCAACTCCGGGACTAGCGGGAGCGAGCAGTACTTC. Its protein is CASSNSGTSGSEQYF.

The V gene is TRBV19, the J gene TRBJ2-1, with TRBD2 identical over 9 bases. Germline V CDR1 and CDR2: LNHDA, SQIVND (reference sequence). The CDR3 is 15 amino acids. V lost 6 bases to trimming and J lost 3 bases; unmatched junction nucleotides: 6. The CDR3 nucleotides read TGTGCCAGTAGCTTAGCGGGAGACTTCTACAATGAGCAGTTCTTC. It translates to CASSLAGDFYNEQFF.

This clone came up a few times. CDR3 in amino acids: CAWRRTGGHSYEQYF. The DNA of the CDR3 is TGTGCCTGGAGAAGGACAGGGGGGCACTCCTACGAGCAGTACTTC. J is TRBJ2-7 and V is TRBV30, with 10 bases identical to TRBD1. This CDR3 contains 15 residues. Germline values: CDR1 GTSNPN, CDR2 SVGIG (reference sequence). Unmatched junction bases numbered 5, after V lost 3 bases and J lost 0 bases.

This clone was seen only a few times. The rearrangement joins TRBV27 to TRBJ2-7, with D possibly being TRBD2 (5 bases). The CDR3 consists of 14 residues. V was shortened by 2 bases and J by 3 bases, with 11 bases between the two germline ends. Germline CDR1 is MNHEY and CDR2 is SMNVEV (reference sequence). CDR3 sequence (DNA): TGTGCCAGCAGTTTAAGAGGAGGATTCTACGAGCAGTACTTC. Protein sequence: CASSLRGGFYEQYF.

This chain uses TRBV6-1 with TRBJ2-5; D unresolved. CDR3 length: 14 residues. CDR1 is MNHNS and CDR2 is SASEGT in the germline V gene. V gave up 1 base and J gave up 6 bases, with 12 bases separating them. CDR3 sequence: CASSEVRSFQTQYF. In DNA form, the CDR3 reads TGTGCCAGCAGTGAAGTTAGGAGTTTCCAGACCCAGTACTTC.

The rearrangement joins TRBV5-1 to TRBJ1-3; 7 positions match TRBD1. CDR3 length equals 13 residues. After removal of 4 bases from V and 8 bases from J, the junction contained 6 bases not matched to a gene. CDR1 is SGHRS, CDR2 YFSETQ, per germline. The CDR3 DNA sequence: TGCGCCAGCAGCGACCAGGGGGACCACACCATATATTTT. Residues: CASSDQGDHTIYF.

This clone was observed a single time. In DNA form, the CDR3 reads TGTGCCAGCAGCCGTGGGACAGGCCTCTATGGCTACACCTTC. Its translation: CASSRGTGLYGYTF. The chain couples TRBV5-8 to TRBJ1-2; 8 positions agree with TRBD1. Germline CDR1 reads SGHTS; CDR2 reads YDEGEE. This CDR3 is built from 14 residues. Trimming at V came to 4 bases and at J to 4 bases, leaving 6 bases not matched to a gene.

The rearrangement links TRBV10-2 to TRBJ2-2; D gene uncertain. Trimming left V 6 bases short and J 4 bases short, with 12 bases between. CDR3 length equals 14 residues. Germline CDR1 is WSHSY and CDR2 is SAAADI. The CDR3, as DNA: TGCGCCAGCAGACCAGGCCCCGGCACCGGGGAGCTGTTTTTT. It specifies CASRPGPGTGELFF.

CDR3 in amino acids: CASNPGTSVYNEQFF. For the CDR3, the DNA is TGTGCCAGTAATCCAGGGACTAGCGTGTACAATGAGCAGTTCTTC. This chain uses TRBV19 with TRBJ2-1; 10 bases match TRBD2. V dropped 7 bases and J dropped 4; count of bases not matched to a gene: 7. CDR3 size: 15 residues. Germline V CDR1 and CDR2: LNHDA, SQIVND (reference sequence).

The gene calls are TRBV15 and TRBJ1-2; TRBD1 might be the D (5 bases). The CDR3 covers 14 residues. Trimming left V 8 bases short and J 7 bases short, with 20 bases between. CDR1 and CDR2 from the germline V gene are LNHNV and YYDKDF (reference sequence). This CDR3 is CATSPGQGIPGYTF. The CDR3 coding sequence is TGTGCCACCTCCCCTGGCCAGGGAATACCTGGCTACACCTTC. The whole variable domain, remainder taken from reference TRBV15 and TRBJ1-2, is DAMVIQNPRYQVTQFGKPVTLSCSQTLNHNVMYWYQQKSSQAPKLLFHYYDKDFNNEADTPDNFQSRRPNTSFCFLDIRSPGLGDTAMYLCATSPGQGIPGYTFGSGTRLTVV.

The rearrangement uses TRBV6-4 and TRBJ2-7; the match to TRBD2 covers 8 bases. Per germline, CDR1 MRHNA and CDR2 SNTAGT. The junction had 9 bases not matched to a gene; V was cut back by 6 bases and J by 5 bases. This CDR3 has 14 amino acids. The CDR3 is CASRDPGLVHEQYF. The CDR3 coding sequence is TGTGCCAGCAGGGACCCGGGACTAGTGCACGAGCAGTACTTC.

This clone came up once. The J gene is TRBJ2-5, the V gene TRBV28, with 11 bases aligning to TRBD2. Germline assignment: CDR1 MDHEN and CDR2 SYDVKM. Trimming cost V 3 bases and J 2 bases; bases outside gene matches: 11. The CDR3 contains 18 residues. The CDR3 spells CASSLKWLAGGKQETQYF. CDR3 nucleotide sequence: TGTGCCAGCAGTTTGAAATGGCTAGCGGGAGGAAAACAAGAGACCCAGTACTTC.

The chain carries TRBV7-2 and TRBJ2-5; 12 bases align to TRBD2. Losses at the gene ends were 4 bases for V and 3 bases for J; bases not matched to a gene: 0. CDR1 is SGHTA and CDR2 is FQGNSA in the germline V gene. The CDR3 sequence is 14 residues long. The chain's CDR3 is CASSSSGREETQYF. CDR3 nucleotide sequence: TGTGCCAGCAGCTCTAGCGGGAGGGAAGAGACCCAGTACTTC.

The chain recombines TRBV2 with TRBJ2-5; D is uncertain. V dropped 2 bases and J dropped 1 base, with 2 bases sitting between them. There are 12 residues in the CDR3. Germline V CDR1 and CDR2: SNHLY, FYNNEI. The DNA of the CDR3 is TGTGCCAGCAGTGAACTCCAAGAGACCCAGTACTTC. Its translation: CASSELQETQYF.

The chain links TRBV30 to TRBJ2-1; TRBD1 agrees at 9 bases. Unmatched junction bases numbered 3, after V lost 4 bases and J lost 5 bases. Germline CDR1 is GTSNPN and CDR2 is SVGIG (reference sequence). The CDR3 is made up of 13 amino acids. The CDR3 region is CAWNRDRDNEQFF. CDR3 DNA: TGTGCCTGGAACCGGGACAGGGACAATGAGCAGTTCTTC.

The rearrangement links TRBV5-1 to TRBJ2-7; weak D call: TRBD2 (6 bases). This CDR3 is 15 amino acids long. Trimming left V 1 base short and J 1 base short, with 12 bases between. Germline V gives CDR1 SGHRS, CDR2 YFSETQ. The CDR3 coding sequence is TGCGCCAGCAGCTTGATTAGCGGACCTTCCTACGAGCAGTACTTC. It yields the protein CASSLISGPSYEQYF.